This T cell receptor (beta chain) was identified in a study of T cells in narcolepsy. Whole-study context: Enrolled donors included narcolepsy type 1 or type 2 patients and healthy controls.

Profiling relied on immunoSEQ multiplex PCR, and the TCRdb table lists in-frame clones only, not all of them. This table has about 29,000 clones, more than 75% appearing once. CDR1 is SGHTA and CDR2 is FQGNSA in the germline V gene. The CDR3 has 11 residues. Study results and limitations: Comparing one patient's CSF and blood CD4+ clonotypes highlighted HCRT- and TRIB2-specific autoreactive clonotypes.

To note about this clone: Its antigen is undetermined.

The chain uses TRBV7-2 and TRBJ2-5; a possible D gene is TRBD1 (5 bases). Near its end, the DNA agrees better with TRBJ2-7, so the J call may be wrong. The sample consisted of memory (CD45RA-) CD4+ T cells from blood. The clonotype originates from a human donor in good health. The CDR3 DNA reads as TGTGCCAGCGGGGCCTACTACGAGCAGTACTTC. It translates to CASGAYYEQYF.